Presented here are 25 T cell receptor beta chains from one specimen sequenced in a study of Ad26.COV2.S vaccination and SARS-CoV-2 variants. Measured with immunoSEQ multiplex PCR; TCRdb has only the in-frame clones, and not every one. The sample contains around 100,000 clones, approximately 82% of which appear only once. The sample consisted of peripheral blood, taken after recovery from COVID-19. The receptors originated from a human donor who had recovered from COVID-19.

CDR3: CASSQDQGSTYNEQFF. CDR3 nucleotides: TGTGCCAGCAGCCAAGATCAGGGAAGCACCTACAATGAGCAGTTCTTC. The V gene is TRBV14, the J gene TRBJ2-1, with a tentative D call TRBD1 (5 bases). Germline V lookup: CDR1 SGHDN, CDR2 FVKESK. The CDR3 is made up of 16 amino acids. V dropped 0 bases and J dropped 2 bases, with 11 bases sitting between them.

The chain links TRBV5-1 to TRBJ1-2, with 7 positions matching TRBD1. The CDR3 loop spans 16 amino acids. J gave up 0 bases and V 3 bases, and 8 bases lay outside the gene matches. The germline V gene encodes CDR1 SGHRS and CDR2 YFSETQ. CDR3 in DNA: TGCGCCAGCAGCTGGGACAGCCTGAGCCCTAACTATGGCTACACCTTC. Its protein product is CASSWDSLSPNYGYTF.

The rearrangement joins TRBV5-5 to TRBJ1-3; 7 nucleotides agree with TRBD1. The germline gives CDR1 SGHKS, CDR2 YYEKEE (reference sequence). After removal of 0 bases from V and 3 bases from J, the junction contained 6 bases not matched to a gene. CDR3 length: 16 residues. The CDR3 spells CASSLVFRGDGNTIYF. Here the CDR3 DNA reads TGTGCCAGCAGCTTGGTTTTCAGGGGGGATGGAAACACCATATATTTT. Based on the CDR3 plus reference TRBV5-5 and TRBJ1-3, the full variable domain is DAGVTQSPTHLIKTRGQQVTLRCSPISGHKSVSWYQQVLGQGPQFIFQYYEKEERGRGNFPDRFSARQFPNYSSELNVNALLLGDSALYLCASSLVFRGDGNTIYFGEGSWLTVV.

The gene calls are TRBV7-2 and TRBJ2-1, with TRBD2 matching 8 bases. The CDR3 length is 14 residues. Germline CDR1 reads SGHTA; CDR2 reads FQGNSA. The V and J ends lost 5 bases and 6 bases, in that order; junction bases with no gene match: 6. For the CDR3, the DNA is TGTGCCAGCAGCCCGGGACTAGATTTCAATGAGCAGTTCTTC. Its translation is CASSPGLDFNEQFF.

Here the CDR3 reads CASSLAPAADTQYF. The CDR3 DNA reads TGTGCCAGCAGCTTAGCCCCGGCGGCAGATACGCAGTATTTT. This sequence joins TRBV7-2 and TRBJ2-3; D unresolved. The V end lost 0 bases, the J end lost 4 bases, and 8 bases lay between the germline ends. Germline V gene data show CDR1 as SGHTA and CDR2 as FQGNSA. CDR3 length: 14 residues.

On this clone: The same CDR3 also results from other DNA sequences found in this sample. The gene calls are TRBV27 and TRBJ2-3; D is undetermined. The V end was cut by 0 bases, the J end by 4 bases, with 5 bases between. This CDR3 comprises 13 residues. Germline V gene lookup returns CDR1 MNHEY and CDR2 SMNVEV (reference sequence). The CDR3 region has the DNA TGTGCCAGCAGTTTATCGGTGTCAGATACGCAGTATTTT. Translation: CASSLSVSDTQYF.

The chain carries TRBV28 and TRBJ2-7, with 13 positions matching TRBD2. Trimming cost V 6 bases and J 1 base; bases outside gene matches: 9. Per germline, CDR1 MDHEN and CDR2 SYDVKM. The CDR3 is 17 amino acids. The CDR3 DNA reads TGTGCCAGCAGGTACTTGGCGGGACTAGCGGGATCCTACGAGCAGTACTTC. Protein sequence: CASRYLAGLAGSYEQYF.

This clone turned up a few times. CDR3 coding DNA: TGTGCCAGCAGCCCTCAGGGGGCAACTGAAGCTTTCTTT. Residues: CASSPQGATEAFF. This sequence joins TRBV7-9 and TRBJ1-1; 8 nucleotides align to TRBD1. This CDR3 region has 13 residues. CDR1 SEHNR and CDR2 FQNEAQ come from the germline V gene (reference sequence). Trimming took 5 bases from V and 5 from J; bases not matched to a gene: 4.

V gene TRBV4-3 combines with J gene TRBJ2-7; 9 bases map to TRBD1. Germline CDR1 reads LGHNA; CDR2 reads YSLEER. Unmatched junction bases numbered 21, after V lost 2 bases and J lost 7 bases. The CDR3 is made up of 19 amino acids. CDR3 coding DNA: TGCGCCAGCAGCCAACGAGGTCTGACAGGGGGATTTAATTTGGGGGAGCAGTACTTC. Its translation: CASSQRGLTGGFNLGEQYF.

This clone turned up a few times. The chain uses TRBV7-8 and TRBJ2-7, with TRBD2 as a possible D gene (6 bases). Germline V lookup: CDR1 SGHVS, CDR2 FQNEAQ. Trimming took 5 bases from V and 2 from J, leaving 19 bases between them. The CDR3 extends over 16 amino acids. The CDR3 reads CASSPGGSVKPYEQYF. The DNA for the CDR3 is TGTGCCAGCAGCCCCGGGGGTAGCGTTAAGCCCTACGAGCAGTACTTC. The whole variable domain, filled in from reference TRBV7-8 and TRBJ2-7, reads GAGVSQSPRYKVAKRGQDVALRCDPISGHVSLFWYQQALGQGPEFLTYFQNEAQLDKSGLPSDRFFAERPEGSVSTLKIQRTQQEDSAVYLCASSPGGSVKPYEQYFGPGTRLTVT.

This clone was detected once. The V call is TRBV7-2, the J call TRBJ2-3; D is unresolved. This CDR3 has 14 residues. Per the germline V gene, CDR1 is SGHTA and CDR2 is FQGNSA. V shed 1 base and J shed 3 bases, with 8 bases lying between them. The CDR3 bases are TGTGCCAGCAGCTTAGAGGTTCTGACAGATACGCAGTATTTT. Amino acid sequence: CASSLEVLTDTQYF.

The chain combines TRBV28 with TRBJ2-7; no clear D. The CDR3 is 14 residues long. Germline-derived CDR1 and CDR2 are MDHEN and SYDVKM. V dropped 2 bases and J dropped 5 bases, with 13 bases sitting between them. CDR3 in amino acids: CASSLGDTIDEQYF. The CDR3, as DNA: TGTGCCAGCAGTTTAGGGGATACAATCGACGAGCAGTACTTC.

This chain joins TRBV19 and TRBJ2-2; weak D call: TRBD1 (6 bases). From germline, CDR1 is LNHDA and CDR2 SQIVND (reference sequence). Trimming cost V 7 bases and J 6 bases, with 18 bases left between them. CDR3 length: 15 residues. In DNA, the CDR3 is TGTGCCAGTACTATTGGGCAGGGGAATTCCGGGGAGCTGTTTTTT. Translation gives CASTIGQGNSGELFF. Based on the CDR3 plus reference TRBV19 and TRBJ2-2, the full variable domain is DGGITQSPKYLFRKEGQNVTLSCEQNLNHDAMYWYRQDPGQGLRLIYYSQIVNDFQKGDIAEGYSVSREKKESFPLTVTSAQKNPTAFYLCASTIGQGNSGELFFGEGSRLTVL.

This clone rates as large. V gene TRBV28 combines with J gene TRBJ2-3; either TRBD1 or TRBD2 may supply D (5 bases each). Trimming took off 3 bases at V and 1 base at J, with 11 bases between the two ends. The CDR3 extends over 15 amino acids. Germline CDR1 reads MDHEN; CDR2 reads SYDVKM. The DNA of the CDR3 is TGTGCCAGCAGTTTCTGGGTGGGGGGCACAGATACGCAGTATTTT. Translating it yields CASSFWVGGTDTQYF.

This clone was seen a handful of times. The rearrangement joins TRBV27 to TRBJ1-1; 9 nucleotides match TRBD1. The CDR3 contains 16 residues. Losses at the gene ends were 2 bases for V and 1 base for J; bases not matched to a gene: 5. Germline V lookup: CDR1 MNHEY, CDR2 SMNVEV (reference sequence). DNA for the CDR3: TGTGCCAGCAGTTTACCGCCGGGACAGGGGAACACTGAAGCTTTCTTT. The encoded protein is CASSLPPGQGNTEAFF.

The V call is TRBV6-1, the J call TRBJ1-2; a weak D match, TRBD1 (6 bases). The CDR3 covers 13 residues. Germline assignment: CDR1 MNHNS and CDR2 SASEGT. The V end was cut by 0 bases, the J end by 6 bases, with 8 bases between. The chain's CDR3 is CASSEAPGDGYTF. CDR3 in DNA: TGTGCCAGCAGTGAAGCCCCAGGGGATGGCTACACCTTC.

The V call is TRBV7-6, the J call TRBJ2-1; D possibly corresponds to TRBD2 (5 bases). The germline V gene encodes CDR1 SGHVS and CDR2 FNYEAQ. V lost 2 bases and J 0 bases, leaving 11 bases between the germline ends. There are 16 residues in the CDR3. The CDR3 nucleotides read TGTGCCAGCAGCTTAATAGCGTCGAGCTCCTACAATGAGCAGTTCTTC. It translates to CASSLIASSSYNEQFF.

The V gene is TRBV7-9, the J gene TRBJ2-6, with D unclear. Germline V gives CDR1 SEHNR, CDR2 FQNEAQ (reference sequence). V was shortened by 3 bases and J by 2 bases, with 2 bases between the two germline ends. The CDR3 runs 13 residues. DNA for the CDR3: TGTGCCAGCAGCTTGGCTGGGGCCAACGTCCTGACTTTC. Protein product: CASSLAGANVLTF.

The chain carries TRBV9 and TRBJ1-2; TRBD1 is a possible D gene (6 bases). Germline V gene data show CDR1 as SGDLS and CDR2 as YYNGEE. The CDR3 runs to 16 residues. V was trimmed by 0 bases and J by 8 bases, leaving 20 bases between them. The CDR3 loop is CASSVDREGRPGGYTF. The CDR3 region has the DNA TGTGCCAGCAGCGTAGACAGGGAGGGTCGGCCCGGCGGCTACACCTTC.

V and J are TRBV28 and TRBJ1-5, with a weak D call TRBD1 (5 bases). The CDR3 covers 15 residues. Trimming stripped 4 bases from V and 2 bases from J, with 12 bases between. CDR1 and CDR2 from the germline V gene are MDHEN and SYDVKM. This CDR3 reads CASSSRAYGNQPQHF. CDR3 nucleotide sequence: TGTGCCAGCAGTTCCAGGGCTTACGGCAATCAGCCCCAGCATTTT.

The chain's CDR3 is CASSRERGTTEAFF. In DNA form, the CDR3 reads TGTGCCAGCAGTAGAGAAAGAGGGACGACTGAAGCTTTCTTT. This chain uses TRBV6-5 with TRBJ1-1, with D perhaps TRBD1 (5 bases). The V end was cut by 5 bases, the J end by 5 bases, with 15 bases between. Per germline, CDR1 MNHEY and CDR2 SVGAGI. The CDR3 is 14 amino acids.

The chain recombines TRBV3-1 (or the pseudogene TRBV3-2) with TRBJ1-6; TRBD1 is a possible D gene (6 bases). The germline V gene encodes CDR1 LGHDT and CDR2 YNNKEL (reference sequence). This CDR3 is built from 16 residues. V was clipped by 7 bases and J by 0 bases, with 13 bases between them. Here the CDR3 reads CASKGVSSSYNSPLHF. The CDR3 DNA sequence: TGTGCCAGCAAGGGGGTCTCGAGCTCCTATAATTCACCCCTCCACTTT.

The CDR3 reads CASRGHGNEAFF. DNA for the CDR3: TGTGCCAGCAGGGGACACGGCAATGAAGCTTTCTTT. This chain joins TRBV3-1 (or the pseudogene TRBV3-2) and TRBJ1-1; possibly TRBD1 for D (6 bases). The CDR3 runs 12 residues. Germline V gene sequence: CDR1 LGHDT, CDR2 YNNKEL (reference sequence). The ends were cut back, 6 bases at V and 7 bases at J, with 12 bases in the middle.

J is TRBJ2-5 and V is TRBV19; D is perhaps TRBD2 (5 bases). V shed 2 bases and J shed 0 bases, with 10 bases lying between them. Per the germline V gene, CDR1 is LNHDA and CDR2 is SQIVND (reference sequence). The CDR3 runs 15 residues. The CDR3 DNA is TGTGCCAGTAGTATATATTCCGGGAACCAAGAGACCCAGTACTTC. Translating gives CASSIYSGNQETQYF.

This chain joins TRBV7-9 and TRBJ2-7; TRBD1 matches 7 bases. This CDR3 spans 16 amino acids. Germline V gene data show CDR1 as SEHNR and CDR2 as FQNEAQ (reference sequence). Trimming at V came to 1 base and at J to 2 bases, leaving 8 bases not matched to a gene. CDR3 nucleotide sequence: TGTGCCAGCAGCTTAGGGACCGGGACAGCCCCCTACGAGCAGTACTTC. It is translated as CASSLGTGTAPYEQYF.